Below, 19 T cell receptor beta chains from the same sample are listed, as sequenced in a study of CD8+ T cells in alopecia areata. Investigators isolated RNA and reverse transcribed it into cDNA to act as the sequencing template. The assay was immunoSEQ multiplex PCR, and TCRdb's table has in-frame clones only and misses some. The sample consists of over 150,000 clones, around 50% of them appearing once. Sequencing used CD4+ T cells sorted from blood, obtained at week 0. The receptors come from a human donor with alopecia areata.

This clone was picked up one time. CDR3 bases: TGTGCCAGCAGCTTGTTCAATGCTCCGCAAATAGTAAACCTATATGGCTACACCTTC. Translating gives CASSLFNAPQIVNLYGYTF. V and J are TRBV5-6 and TRBJ1-2; no clear D. V gave up 1 base and J gave up 5 bases, with 27 bases separating them. The CDR3 consists of 19 residues. Germline CDR1 and CDR2: SGHDT and YYEEEE.

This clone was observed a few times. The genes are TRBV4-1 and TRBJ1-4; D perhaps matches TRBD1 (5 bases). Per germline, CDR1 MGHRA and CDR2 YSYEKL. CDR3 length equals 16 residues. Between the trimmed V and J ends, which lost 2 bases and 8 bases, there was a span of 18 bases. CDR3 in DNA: TGCGCCAGCAGCCAACAGCCTGCAGACAGAGGGGAAAAACTGTTTTTT. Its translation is CASSQQPADRGEKLFF.

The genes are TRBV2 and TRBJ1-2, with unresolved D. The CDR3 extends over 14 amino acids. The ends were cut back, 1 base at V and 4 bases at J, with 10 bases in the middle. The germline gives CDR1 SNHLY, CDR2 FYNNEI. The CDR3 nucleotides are TGTGCCAGCAGTGAAGGCTCGTCAGTCTATGGCTACACCTTC. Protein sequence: CASSEGSSVYGYTF. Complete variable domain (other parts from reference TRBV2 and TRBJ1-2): EPEVTQTPSHQVTQMGQEVILRCVPISNHLYFYWYRQILGQKVEFLVSFYNNEISEKSEIFDDQFSVERPDGSNFTLKIRSTKLEDSAMYFCASSEGSSVYGYTFGSGTRLTVV.

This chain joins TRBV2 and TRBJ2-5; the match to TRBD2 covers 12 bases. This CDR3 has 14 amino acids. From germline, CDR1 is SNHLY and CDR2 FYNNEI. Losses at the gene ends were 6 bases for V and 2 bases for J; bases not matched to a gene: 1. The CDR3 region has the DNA TGTGCCAGCAGAGGACTAGCGGGACAAGAGACCCAGTACTTC. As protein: CASRGLAGQETQYF. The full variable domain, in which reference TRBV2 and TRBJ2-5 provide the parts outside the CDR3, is EPEVTQTPSHQVTQMGQEVILRCVPISNHLYFYWYRQILGQKVEFLVSFYNNEISEKSEIFDDQFSVERPDGSNFTLKIRSTKLEDSAMYFCASRGLAGQETQYFGPGTRLLVL.

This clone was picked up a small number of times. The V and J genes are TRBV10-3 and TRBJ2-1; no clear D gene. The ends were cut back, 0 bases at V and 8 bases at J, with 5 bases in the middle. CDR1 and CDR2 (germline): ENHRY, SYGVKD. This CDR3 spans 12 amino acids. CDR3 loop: CAISESWDEQFF. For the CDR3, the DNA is TGTGCCATCAGTGAGTCATGGGATGAGCAGTTCTTC.

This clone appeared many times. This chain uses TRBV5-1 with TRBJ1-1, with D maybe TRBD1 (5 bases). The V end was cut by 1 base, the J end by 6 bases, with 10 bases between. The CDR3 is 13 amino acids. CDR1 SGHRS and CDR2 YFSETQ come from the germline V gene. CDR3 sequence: CASSLIRGSEAFF. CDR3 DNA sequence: TGCGCCAGCAGCTTGATTCGGGGGTCTGAAGCTTTCTTT.

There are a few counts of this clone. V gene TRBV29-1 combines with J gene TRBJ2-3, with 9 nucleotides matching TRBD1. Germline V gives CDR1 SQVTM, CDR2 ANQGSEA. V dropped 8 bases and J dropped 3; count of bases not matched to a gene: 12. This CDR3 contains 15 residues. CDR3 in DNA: TGCAGCACTCGACTGGACAGGGGAAGGACAGATACGCAGTATTTT. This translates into CSTRLDRGRTDTQYF.

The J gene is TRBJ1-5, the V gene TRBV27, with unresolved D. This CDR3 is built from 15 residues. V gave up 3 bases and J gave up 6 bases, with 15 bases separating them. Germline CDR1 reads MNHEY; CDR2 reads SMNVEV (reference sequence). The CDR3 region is CASSLRAPRVQPQHF. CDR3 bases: TGTGCCAGCAGTTTGCGGGCGCCCCGAGTTCAGCCCCAGCATTTT.

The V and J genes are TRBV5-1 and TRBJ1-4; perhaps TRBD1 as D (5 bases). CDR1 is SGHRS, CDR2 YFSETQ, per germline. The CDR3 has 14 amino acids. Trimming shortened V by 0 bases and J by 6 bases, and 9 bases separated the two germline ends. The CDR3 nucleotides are TGCGCCAGCAGCTTGGGTTCCAGGGATGAAAAACTGTTTTTT. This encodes CASSLGSRDEKLFF.

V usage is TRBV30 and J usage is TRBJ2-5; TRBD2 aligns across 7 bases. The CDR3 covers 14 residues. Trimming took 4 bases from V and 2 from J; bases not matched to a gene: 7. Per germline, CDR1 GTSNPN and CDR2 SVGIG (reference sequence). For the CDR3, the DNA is TGTGCCTGGAATACGCTAGCGGTACAAGAGACCCAGTACTTC. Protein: CAWNTLAVQETQYF.

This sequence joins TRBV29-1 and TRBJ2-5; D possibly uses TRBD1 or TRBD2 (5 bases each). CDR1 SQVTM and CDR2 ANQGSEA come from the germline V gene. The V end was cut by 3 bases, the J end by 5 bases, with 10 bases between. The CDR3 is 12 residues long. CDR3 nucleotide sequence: TGCAGCGTTGATGAGGGGACGGAGACCCAGTACTTC. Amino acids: CSVDEGTETQYF.

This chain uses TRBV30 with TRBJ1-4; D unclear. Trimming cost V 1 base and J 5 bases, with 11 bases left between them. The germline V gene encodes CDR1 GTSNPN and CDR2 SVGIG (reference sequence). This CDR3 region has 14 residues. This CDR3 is CAWSDGVQNEKLFF. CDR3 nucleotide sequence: TGTGCCTGGAGTGACGGCGTACAGAATGAAAAACTGTTTTTT.

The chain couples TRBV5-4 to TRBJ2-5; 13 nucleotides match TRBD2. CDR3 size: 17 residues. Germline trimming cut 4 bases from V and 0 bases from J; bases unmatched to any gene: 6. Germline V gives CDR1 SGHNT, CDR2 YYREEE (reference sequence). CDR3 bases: TGTGCCAGCAGCCGACTAGCGGGGGGAAAGTACCAAGAGACCCAGTACTTC. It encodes CASSRLAGGKYQETQYF.

The chain's CDR3 is CSVVPPVKVDGYTF. The CDR3 bases are TGCAGCGTTGTCCCACCGGTCAAGGTTGATGGCTACACCTTC. The chain combines TRBV29-1 with TRBJ1-2; D call uncertain. Per the germline V gene, CDR1 is SQVTM and CDR2 is ANQGSEA. V lost 4 bases and J lost 6, with 18 bases in between. CDR3 size: 14 residues. Complete variable domain (other parts from reference TRBV29-1 and TRBJ1-2): SAVISQKPSRDICQRGTSLTIQCQVDSQVTMMFWYRQQPGQSLTLIATANQGSEATYESGFVIDKFPISRPNLTFSTLTVSNMSPEDSSIYLCSVVPPVKVDGYTFGSGTRLTVV.

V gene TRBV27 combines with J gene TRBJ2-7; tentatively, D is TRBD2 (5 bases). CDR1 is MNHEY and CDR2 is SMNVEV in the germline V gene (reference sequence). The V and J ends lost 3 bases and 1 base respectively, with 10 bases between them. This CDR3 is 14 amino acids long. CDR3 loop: CASSFGGLSYEQYF. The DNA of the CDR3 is TGTGCCAGCAGTTTTGGAGGCCTTTCCTACGAGCAGTACTTC.

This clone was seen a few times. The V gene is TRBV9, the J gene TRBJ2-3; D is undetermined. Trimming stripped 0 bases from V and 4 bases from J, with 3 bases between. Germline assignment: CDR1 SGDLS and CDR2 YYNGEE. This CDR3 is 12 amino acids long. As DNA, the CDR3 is TGTGCCAGCAGCGTAGTGCCAGATACGCAGTATTTT. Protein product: CASSVVPDTQYF.

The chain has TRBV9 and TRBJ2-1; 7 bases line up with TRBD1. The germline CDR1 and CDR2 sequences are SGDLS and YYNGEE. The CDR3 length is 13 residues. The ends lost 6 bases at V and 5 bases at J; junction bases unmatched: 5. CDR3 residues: CASKQGENNEQFF. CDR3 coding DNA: TGTGCCAGCAAGCAGGGGGAAAACAATGAGCAGTTCTTC.

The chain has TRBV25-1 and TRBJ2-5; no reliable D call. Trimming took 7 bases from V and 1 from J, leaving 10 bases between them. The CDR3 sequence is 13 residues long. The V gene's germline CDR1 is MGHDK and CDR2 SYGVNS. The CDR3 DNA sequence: TGTGCCAGCACCCGTCACCCCCAAGAGACCCAGTACTTC. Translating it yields CASTRHPQETQYF.

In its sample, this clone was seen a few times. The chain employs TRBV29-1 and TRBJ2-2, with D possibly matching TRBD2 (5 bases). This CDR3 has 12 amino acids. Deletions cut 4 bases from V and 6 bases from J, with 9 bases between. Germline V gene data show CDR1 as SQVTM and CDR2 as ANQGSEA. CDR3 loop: CSVGSGAGELFF. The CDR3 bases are TGCAGCGTTGGATCCGGGGCCGGGGAGCTGTTTTTT.